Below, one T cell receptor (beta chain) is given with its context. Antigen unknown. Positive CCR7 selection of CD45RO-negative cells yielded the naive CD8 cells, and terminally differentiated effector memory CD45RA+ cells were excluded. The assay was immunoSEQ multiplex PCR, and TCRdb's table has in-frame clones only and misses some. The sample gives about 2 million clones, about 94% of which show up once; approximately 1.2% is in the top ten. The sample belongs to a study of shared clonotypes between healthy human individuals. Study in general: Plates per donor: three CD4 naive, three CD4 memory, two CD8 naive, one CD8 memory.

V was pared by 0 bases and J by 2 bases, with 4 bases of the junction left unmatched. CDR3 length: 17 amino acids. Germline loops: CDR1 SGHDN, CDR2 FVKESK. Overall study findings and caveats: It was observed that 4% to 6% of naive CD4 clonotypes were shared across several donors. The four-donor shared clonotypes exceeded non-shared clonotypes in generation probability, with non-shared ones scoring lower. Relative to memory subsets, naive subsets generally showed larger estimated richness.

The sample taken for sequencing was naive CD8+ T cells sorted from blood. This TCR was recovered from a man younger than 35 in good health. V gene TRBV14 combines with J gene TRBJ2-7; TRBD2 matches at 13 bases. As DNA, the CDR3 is TGTGCCAGCAGCCAAGAAGGACTAGCGGGGGCCACCTACGAGCAGTACTTC. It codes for CASSQEGLAGATYEQYF.